The sequence of this TCR beta chain was determined in a study of blood T cells in healthy people across ages. Study-level results: As naive T cell percentage varied, TCR beta diversity correlated strongly with it.

Germline V CDR1 and CDR2: SGHTA, FQGNSA. The length of the CDR3 is 15 residues. V shed 3 bases and J shed 2 bases, with 13 bases lying between them. Details on this clonotype: Its target is unknown.

Together with a sample-barcoded 5' primer, a J-beta primer mix was included in a second PCR lasting roughly 6 to 12 cycles. The template-switch adaptor was a 5' adaptor with 12 random nucleotides. It tagged each cDNA molecule. TCRdb recomputed calls from the 5' RACE reads with MiXCR, one row per CDR3 protein. This table has roughly 1,500,000 distinct CDR3 sequences, around 42% appearing once. Sample: blood. The rearrangement joins TRBV7-2 to TRBJ1-2, with D perhaps matching TRBD1 (5 bases). This receptor was obtained from a woman younger than 30 in good health. Here the CDR3 reads CASSFGLGENYGYTF. In nucleotides, the CDR3 is TGTGCCAGCAGCTTCGGTTTGGGGGAGAACTATGGCTACACCTTC.